One sample yielded the 17 T cell receptor beta chains listed below, sequenced in a study of blood T cell repertoires in COVID-19. Data came from immunoSEQ multiplex PCR; TCRdb stores just in-frame clones and leaves some out. Counted here are some 180,000 clones, about 79% occurring once; the ten biggest clones make up about 13%. Sequenced input: peripheral blood. The source of these receptors is a human donor in a cohort sampled during active COVID-19.

The V gene is TRBV27, the J gene TRBJ2-3, with 10 positions matching TRBD1. This CDR3 comprises 18 residues. Germline values: CDR1 MNHEY, CDR2 SMNVEV (reference sequence). The ends lost 6 bases at V and 5 bases at J; junction bases unmatched: 17. The CDR3 region is CASRRDRTGGVSLDTQYF. DNA of the CDR3: TGTGCCAGCAGGCGGGACAGGACAGGGGGGGTCTCCTTAGATACGCAGTATTTT.

As DNA, the CDR3 is TGTGCCAGCAGTTACCAGGGACAGATCTTAAACATTCAGTACTTC. It specifies CASSYQGQILNIQYF. V usage is TRBV6-6 and J usage is TRBJ2-4, with 7 bases aligning to TRBD1. CDR1 and CDR2 from the germline V gene are MNHNY and SVGAGI (reference sequence). V lost 2 bases and J lost 6; bases outside the gene matches: 7. The CDR3 totals 15 residues.

The chain combines TRBV3-1 (or the pseudogene TRBV3-2) with TRBJ2-3; perhaps TRBD2 as D (6 bases). V was clipped by 0 bases and J by 4 bases, with 11 bases between them. The germline CDR1 and CDR2 sequences are LGHDT and YNNKEL (reference sequence). The CDR3 sequence is 15 residues long. CDR3 loop: CASSQDKLASDTQYF. The CDR3 DNA reads TGTGCCAGCAGCCAAGATAAGCTAGCGTCAGATACGCAGTATTTT.

The chain links TRBV5-1 to TRBJ2-2; 14 nucleotides line up with TRBD2. CDR3 size: 18 residues. The junction had 5 bases not matched to a gene; V was cut back by 3 bases and J by 1 base. The germline V gene encodes CDR1 SGHRS and CDR2 YFSETQ. This CDR3 is CASSYRGLAGVNTGELFF. The CDR3 DNA reads TGCGCCAGCAGCTACCGGGGACTAGCGGGAGTGAACACCGGGGAGCTGTTTTTT.

The chain combines TRBV4-2 with TRBJ2-5; D is undetermined. This CDR3 is 14 amino acids long. Trimming cost V 0 bases and J 3 bases, with 8 bases left between them. Germline V gene lookup returns CDR1 LGHNA and CDR2 YNFKEQ. CDR3 DNA: TGTGCCAGCAGCCAAGATACAGCTAAAGAGACCCAGTACTTC. Translation gives CASSQDTAKETQYF.

V gene TRBV7-2 combines with J gene TRBJ1-1, with D possibly being TRBD1 (6 bases). V lost 7 bases and J lost 3, with 15 bases in between. The CDR3 extends over 14 amino acids. CDR1 and CDR2 (germline): SGHTA, FQGNSA. The CDR3, as DNA: TGTGCCAGCAACACACAGGGATTCGACACTGAAGCTTTCTTT. This translates into CASNTQGFDTEAFF.

The J gene is TRBJ1-4, the V gene TRBV27, with 7 bases matching TRBD1. The J segment lost 7 bases and the V segment lost 6 bases, leaving 11 bases of the junction unmatched. Per germline, CDR1 MNHEY and CDR2 SMNVEV (reference sequence). The CDR3 is 15 amino acids. In DNA, the CDR3 is TGTGCCAGCAGCCGATCCACAGGGGACGGTGAAAAACTGTTTTTT. This sequence encodes CASSRSTGDGEKLFF. Full variable domain (outside the CDR3, taken from reference TRBV27 and TRBJ1-4): EAQVTQNPRYLITVTGKKLTVTCSQNMNHEYMSWYRQDPGLGLRQIYYSMNVEVTDKGDVPEGYKVSRKEKRNFPLILESPSPNQTSLYFCASSRSTGDGEKLFFGSGTQLSVL.

This chain connects TRBV19 to TRBJ2-3; perhaps TRBD2 as D (5 bases). Looked up from germline, CDR1 is LNHDA and CDR2 is SQIVND (reference sequence). The ends were cut back, 6 bases at V and 1 base at J, with 11 bases in the middle. The CDR3 totals 14 residues. The CDR3 protein is CASRSEGRTDTQYF. CDR3 in DNA: TGTGCCAGTAGGTCCGAGGGTCGCACAGATACGCAGTATTTT.

The chain carries TRBV10-1 and TRBJ2-6; TRBD1 aligns across 7 bases. J was trimmed by 1 base and V by 4 bases; bases with no gene match: 7. This CDR3 spans 17 amino acids. Germline values: CDR1 WNHNN, CDR2 SYGVQD (reference sequence). CDR3 amino acids: CASSGTGTTSGANVLTF. The CDR3 DNA follows: TGCGCCAGCAGTGGGACAGGCACTACATCTGGGGCCAACGTCCTGACTTTC.

This chain joins TRBV20-1 and TRBJ2-7, with D unresolved. The CDR3 covers 11 residues. V gave up 0 bases and J gave up 4 bases, with 4 bases separating them. CDR1 and CDR2 from the germline V gene are DFQATT and SNEGSKA (reference sequence). The CDR3 nucleotides read TGCAGTGCTAGAGATCAATACGAGCAGTACTTC. Its translation: CSARDQYEQYF.

The chain links TRBV2 to TRBJ2-7; TRBD1 aligns across 9 bases. Trimming removed 6 bases from V and 4 bases from J; junction bases left unmatched: 13. CDR3 length: 16 residues. The germline V gene has CDR1 SNHLY and CDR2 FYNNEI. In nucleotides, the CDR3 is TGTGCCAGCAGGGTCCCGACAGGGGGGTCTTTATACGAGCAGTACTTC. It is translated as CASRVPTGGSLYEQYF. Supplemented by reference TRBV2 and TRBJ2-7, the full variable domain reads EPEVTQTPSHQVTQMGQEVILRCVPISNHLYFYWYRQILGQKVEFLVSFYNNEISEKSEIFDDQFSVERPDGSNFTLKIRSTKLEDSAMYFCASRVPTGGSLYEQYFGPGTRLTVT.

This clone was observed a handful of times. This chain links TRBV10-1 with TRBJ2-2, with TRBD2 identical over 12 bases. V gave up 8 bases and J gave up 5 bases; unmatched junction bases: 9. CDR3 length: 16 amino acids. The germline CDR1 and CDR2 sequences are WNHNN and SYGVQD (reference sequence). CDR3 sequence (DNA): TGCGCCAGCTATATCTCTAGCGGGAGGGAAACCGGGGAGCTGTTTTTT. It translates to CASYISSGRETGELFF.

This clone was recorded once. The J gene is TRBJ2-7, the V gene TRBV27; D is possibly TRBD2 (6 bases). The length of the CDR3 is 14 residues. The V end was cut by 6 bases, the J end by 7 bases, with 19 bases between. CDR1 is MNHEY and CDR2 is SMNVEV in the germline V gene (reference sequence). The CDR3 region is CASSISGRRGEQYF. For the CDR3, the DNA is TGTGCCAGCAGCATAAGCGGACGGCGGGGTGAGCAGTACTTC.

The V gene is TRBV5-4, the J gene TRBJ1-2; 9 nucleotides agree with TRBD1. Germline V CDR1 and CDR2: SGHNT, YYREEE (reference sequence). Trimming at V came to 4 bases and at J to 5 bases, leaving 6 bases not matched to a gene. This CDR3 is built from 14 residues. The CDR3 sequence is CASSPPGQGYGYTF. As DNA, the CDR3 is TGTGCCAGCAGCCCGCCCGGACAGGGGTATGGCTACACCTTC.

Here the CDR3 DNA reads TGTGCCAGCGAAGCGGACCGCCAAGAGACCCAGTACTTC. Translated: CASEADRQETQYF. This chain uses TRBV2 with TRBJ2-5, with a weak D call TRBD2 (5 bases). This CDR3 spans 13 amino acids. Germline lookup yields CDR1 SNHLY and CDR2 FYNNEI. Trimming left V 8 bases short and J 1 base short, with 11 bases between.

This clone was observed a few times. The rearrangement joins TRBV20-1 to TRBJ2-1; the match to TRBD1 covers 8 bases. The CDR3 has 15 residues. The germline CDR1 and CDR2 sequences are DFQATT and SNEGSKA (reference sequence). V trimming: 3 bases; J trimming: 2 bases; junction bases outside the gene matches: 6. Here the CDR3 reads CSASFRGLAYNEQFF. CDR3 sequence (DNA): TGCAGTGCTAGTTTCAGGGGGCTAGCCTACAATGAGCAGTTCTTC.

This chain connects TRBV9 to TRBJ1-1; D is uncertain. The CDR3 sequence is 15 residues long. The germline V gene has CDR1 SGDLS and CDR2 YYNGEE. V lost 3 bases, J lost 0 bases, and 12 bases lay in between. The CDR3 nucleotides are TGTGCCAGCAGCGGACGGGAGGGAATGAACACTGAAGCTTTCTTT. Amino acid sequence: CASSGREGMNTEAFF.